The TCR beta chain described here comes from a study of T cell repertoires in cytomegalovirus infection. Whole-study context: CMV epitopes in the study were HLA-C-restricted (recently identified) and HLA-B-restricted (well studied).

The study's findings and limits: HLA-C-restricted, CMV-specific TCR beta clonotypes were dominant ex vivo. Based on cumulative public TCR beta family frequency, carriers of CMV plus the relevant HLA were identified.

Each CDR3 protein gets one entry after TCRdb re-called the reads with MiXCR. The sample has roughly 700,000 distinct CDR3 sequences; about 33% are singletons. This clonotype turned up a few times. As yet, its antigen is unknown. The germline gives CDR1 MNHEY, CDR2 SVGAGI. The CDR3 totals 16 residues. Deletions cut 0 bases from V and 4 bases from J, with 13 bases between. The receptor was isolated from a human donor in good health (CMV status not recorded). Some clones in this sample may be carry-over from other donors' samples. Sample: cultured PBMCs, taken from culture after CMV antigen stimulation. V gene TRBV6-5 combines with J gene TRBJ2-1; D is unclear. CDR3 nucleotides: TGTGCCAGCAGTTACTCAACCAGGCGACCTTACAATGAGCAGTTCTTC. It codes for CASSYSTRRPYNEQFF.